One and the same sample provided the 29 T cell receptor beta chains below, sequenced in a study of T-cell memory formation after mild COVID-19. TCRdb redid the calling of the 5' RACE reads with MiXCR, one entry per CDR3 protein. The sample includes 300,000 to 350,000 distinct CDR3 sequences, roughly 15% of them seen just once. Sequenced sample: PBMCs or a T cell subset sorted from them (not recorded which). The receptors here all came from a young man who had mild COVID-19 (a few samples of this study predate the infection). Cell type and time point are not known.

This clonotype has only a few counts. The J gene is TRBJ1-2, the V gene TRBV12-3 or TRBV12-4; D perhaps matches TRBD1 (6 bases). The CDR3 is 15 residues long. V lost 5 bases to trimming and J lost 7 bases, with 20 bases between them. CDR3 DNA: TGTGCCAGCAGTCCTCTCCAACAGGGAACTGGTGGCTACACCTTC. It specifies CASSPLQQGTGGYTF.

A remark on this clonotype: Germline and junction disagree at one end, which may indicate a read error. The chain employs TRBV27 and TRBJ1-5; D is possibly TRBD1 (5 bases). The CDR3 loop spans 12 amino acids. Germline values: CDR1 MNHEY, CDR2 SMNVEV (reference sequence). The DNA for the CDR3 is TGTGCCAGCAGTCTATCGGGGGGGCCCCAGCATTTT. Amino acids: CASSLSGGPQHF.

This clonotype has a handful of counts. The chain couples TRBV10-3 to TRBJ2-4; 8 nucleotides align to TRBD1. CDR3 size: 16 residues. J gave up 3 bases and V 3 bases, and 7 bases lay outside the gene matches. The V gene's germline CDR1 is ENHRY and CDR2 SYGVKD. The CDR3 protein is CAISEMDRVIKNIQYF. The CDR3 nucleotides read TGTGCCATCAGTGAAATGGACAGGGTCATCAAAAACATTCAGTACTTC.

This clonotype was observed a few times. The V call is TRBV20-1, the J call TRBJ2-5, with D possibly TRBD2 on 6 matching bases. Deletions cut 2 bases from V and 7 bases from J, with 14 bases between. This CDR3 contains 13 residues. The germline V gene has CDR1 DFQATT and CDR2 SNEGSKA (reference sequence). CDR3 nucleotide sequence: TGCAGTGCTAGATCTCCCTCGGGAGTGACCCAGTACTTC. It codes for CSARSPSGVTQYF.

The chain joins TRBV11-3 to TRBJ2-2; no clear D. V lost 5 bases and J 4 bases, leaving 14 bases between the germline ends. CDR1 is SGHNT and CDR2 is YENEEA in the germline V gene. The CDR3 runs to 15 residues. Here the CDR3 reads CASSPVVRGTGELFF. In DNA form, the CDR3 reads TGTGCCAGCAGCCCTGTTGTGCGCGGCACCGGGGAGCTGTTTTTT.

A few counts support this clonotype. This chain links TRBV5-4 with TRBJ2-3; a possible D gene is TRBD2 (5 bases). CDR3 length: 14 residues. Germline CDR1 is SGHNT and CDR2 is YYREEE (reference sequence). V was pared by 3 bases and J by 2 bases, with 10 bases between. The DNA for the CDR3 is TGTGCCAGCAGCTCGCGGACTGACACAGATACGCAGTATTTT. Translated, it gives CASSSRTDTDTQYF.

The J gene is TRBJ2-3, the V gene TRBV20-1; no clear D. The CDR3 is 14 amino acids. Trimming stripped 8 bases from V and 4 bases from J, with 19 bases between. Germline lookup yields CDR1 DFQATT and CDR2 SNEGSKA (reference sequence). CDR3 protein: CSPRTPPGPDTQYF. For the CDR3, the DNA is TGCAGTCCCCGGACCCCTCCCGGCCCAGATACGCAGTATTTT.

This clonotype turned up a few times. The CDR3 reads CSGSTNTDTQYF. Written as DNA, the CDR3 is TGCAGTGGATCAACTAACACAGATACGCAGTATTTT. The V gene is TRBV20-1, the J gene TRBJ2-3, with D unclear. Per germline, CDR1 DFQATT and CDR2 SNEGSKA (reference sequence). The CDR3 consists of 12 residues. V shed 7 bases and J shed 2 bases, with 10 bases lying between them.

This clonotype was recorded at least ten times. The chain joins TRBV2 to TRBJ2-6; the D is unclear. The V end lost 4 bases, the J end lost 1 base, and 2 bases lay between the germline ends. The CDR3 totals 13 residues. Germline CDR1 reads SNHLY; CDR2 reads FYNNEI. CDR3 residues: CASSGSGANVLTF. CDR3 coding DNA: TGTGCCAGCAGTGGGTCTGGGGCCAACGTCCTGACTTTC.

This clonotype was detected only a few times. The chain recombines TRBV7-3 with TRBJ2-7; 11 nucleotides align to TRBD2. V lost 5 bases and J lost 4; bases outside the gene matches: 10. Germline CDR1 SGHTA, CDR2 FQGTGA. The CDR3 loop spans 16 amino acids. The CDR3 loop is CASSPTGLAAHYEQYV. CDR3 DNA sequence: TGTGCCAGCAGCCCCACGGGACTAGCGGCTCATTACGAGCAGTACGTC.

In this sample, this clonotype turned up a few times. The rearrangement joins TRBV6-5 to TRBJ2-7; 12 nucleotides line up with TRBD2. Germline-derived CDR1 and CDR2 are MNHEY and SVGAGI. V lost 5 bases to trimming and J lost 1 base; unmatched junction nucleotides: 6. CDR3 size: 16 residues. CDR3 in amino acids: CASSLRTSGASYEQYF. Here the CDR3 DNA reads TGTGCCAGCAGTCTCCGGACTAGCGGGGCTTCCTACGAGCAGTACTTC.

V and J are TRBV6-2 or TRBV6-3 and TRBJ2-5; D possibly matches TRBD1 or TRBD2 (6 bases each). The length of the CDR3 is 15 residues. Trimming stripped 7 bases from V and 0 bases from J, with 15 bases between. The V gene's germline CDR1 is MNHEY and CDR2 SVGEGT. The CDR3 region is CASNSVGGNQETQYF. The CDR3 DNA reads as TGTGCCAGCAACTCCGTGGGGGGCAACCAAGAGACCCAGTACTTC.

The chain has TRBV7-3 and TRBJ2-7; either TRBD1 or TRBD2 may supply D (5 bases each). Germline-derived CDR1 and CDR2 are SGHTA and FQGTGA. The CDR3 consists of 15 residues. V was cut by 5 bases and J by 7 bases, with 21 bases left in between. The CDR3 sequence is CASSPGTDGDWEQYV. CDR3 DNA: TGTGCCAGCAGCCCCGGGACGGATGGGGATTGGGAGCAGTACGTC.

This clonotype was counted a few times. CDR3: CATSRDQGRSTDTQYF. As DNA, the CDR3 is TGTGCCACCAGCAGAGATCAGGGCAGATCCACAGATACGCAGTATTTT. The chain links TRBV15 to TRBJ2-3, with D possibly matching TRBD1 (5 bases). The V end was cut by 0 bases, the J end by 2 bases, with 12 bases between. CDR3 size: 16 residues. Germline CDR1 and CDR2: LNHNV and YYDKDF (reference sequence).

The chain links TRBV7-3 to TRBJ2-3, with D possibly being TRBD1 or TRBD2 (5 bases each). Trimming took 1 base from V and 2 from J, leaving 13 bases between them. The CDR3 is made up of 16 amino acids. Per germline, CDR1 SGHTA and CDR2 FQGTGA. DNA of the CDR3: TGTGCCAGCAGCTTAAGGGGGTCAACTTTCACAGATACGCAGTATTTT. This encodes CASSLRGSTFTDTQYF.

The chain links TRBV5-1 to TRBJ2-5; 7 bases are a match to TRBD1. CDR3 length: 13 amino acids. CDR1 SGHRS and CDR2 YFSETQ come from the germline V gene. The trim removed 3 bases at V and 11 bases at J, leaving 10 bases unmatched. The CDR3 sequence is CASSSEDRLKQYF. CDR3 coding DNA: TGCGCCAGCAGCTCGGAGGACAGGCTTAAACAGTACTTC.

The rearrangement links TRBV6-6 to TRBJ1-2; D gene unclear. This CDR3 has 15 amino acids. The V end was cut by 2 bases, the J end by 1 base, with 11 bases between. CDR1 MNHNY and CDR2 SVGAGI come from the germline V gene (reference sequence). The CDR3 DNA follows: TGTGCCAGCAGTTACCAAAGGCCGCATAACTATGGCTACACCTTC. Translating gives CASSYQRPHNYGYTF.

The sample holds a few counts of this clonotype. This sequence joins TRBV5-1 and TRBJ1-2; a weak D match, TRBD1 (5 bases). This CDR3 contains 16 residues. CDR1 and CDR2 (germline): SGHRS, YFSETQ. Trimming took off 4 bases at V and 2 bases at J, with 18 bases between the two ends. The DNA for the CDR3 is TGCGCCAGCAGCGTCACCGTGGGCAGGGCAAACTATGGCTACACCTTC. Its protein product is CASSVTVGRANYGYTF.

This clonotype was counted between two and nine times. V usage is TRBV9 and J usage is TRBJ2-5; TRBD1 might be the D (5 bases). V was cut by 4 bases and J by 1 base, with 17 bases left in between. Germline V gene sequence: CDR1 SGDLS, CDR2 YYNGEE. This CDR3 is built from 16 residues. The CDR3 spells CASSLDSLGLQETQYF. The CDR3 bases are TGTGCCAGCAGCCTAGATTCCCTGGGGCTCCAAGAGACCCAGTACTTC.

This chain links TRBV12-5 with TRBJ2-2; D uncertain. Germline CDR1 reads LGHNT; CDR2 reads FRNRAP. The CDR3 loop spans 16 amino acids. V was clipped by 0 bases and J by 0 bases, with 8 bases between them. This CDR3 is CASGLVLWPNTGELFF. CDR3 bases: TGTGCTAGTGGTTTGGTACTCTGGCCGAACACCGGGGAGCTGTTTTTT.

This clonotype came up many times. This chain links TRBV5-1 with TRBJ2-5, with D possibly TRBD1 on 6 matching bases. The V gene's germline CDR1 is SGHRS and CDR2 YFSETQ. The CDR3 is 14 residues long. V shed 0 bases and J shed 3 bases, with 9 bases lying between them. CDR3 DNA: TGCGCCAGCAGCTTGGGTCCAGGGGAAGAGACCCAGTACTTC. Translation: CASSLGPGEETQYF.

The genes are TRBV2 and TRBJ2-7; D not certain. The germline V gene has CDR1 SNHLY and CDR2 FYNNEI. Trimming pared 9 bases from V and 0 bases from J, leaving 12 bases between. The CDR3 is 13 residues long. CDR3 in DNA: TGTGCCAGAGGGCCACCGAGCTCCTACGAGCAGTACTTC. This gives the protein CARGPPSSYEQYF.

In this sample, this clonotype turned up many times. The chain is built from TRBV15 and TRBJ2-7; D could derive from TRBD1 or TRBD2 (5 bases each). Germline assignment: CDR1 LNHNV and CDR2 YYDKDF (reference sequence). This CDR3 is 15 amino acids long. V shed 5 bases and J shed 0 bases, with 14 bases lying between them. The CDR3 nucleotides are TGTGCCACCAGCTTTGGGGCAGGGAGCTCCTACGAGCAGTACTTC. Residues: CATSFGAGSSYEQYF.

This clonotype appeared a few times. The rearrangement links TRBV5-1 to TRBJ2-5; 8 bases map to TRBD2. The CDR3 covers 13 residues. CDR1 and CDR2 from the germline V gene are SGHRS and YFSETQ. V was clipped by 6 bases and J by 6 bases; unmatched bases: 7. DNA of the CDR3: TGCGCCAGCACCTTAGCGGGAAGCAAGACCCAGTACTTC. Residues: CASTLAGSKTQYF.

This clonotype was seen more than once but under ten times. The chain couples TRBV20-1 to TRBJ2-3; D possibly corresponds to TRBD2 (5 bases). The CDR3 covers 14 residues. Per germline, CDR1 DFQATT and CDR2 SNEGSKA (reference sequence). Trimming left V 0 bases short and J 4 bases short, with 11 bases between. This CDR3 is CSAREGTSADTQYF. The CDR3 region has the DNA TGCAGTGCTAGAGAAGGAACTAGTGCAGATACGCAGTATTTT.

This clonotype was observed a handful of times. The J gene is TRBJ1-1, the V gene TRBV7-9; D gene ambiguous. V shed 6 bases and J shed 5 bases, with 10 bases lying between them. CDR1 and CDR2 (germline): SEHNR, FQNEAQ (reference sequence). The length of the CDR3 is 12 residues. The CDR3 region has the DNA TGTGCCAGCAGATACAGCGCGACTGAAGCTTTCTTT. Translation gives CASRYSATEAFF.

This clonotype was seen more than once but under ten times. The rearrangement uses TRBV7-9 and TRBJ2-1, with D tentatively TRBD2 (6 bases). V lost 6 bases, J lost 5 bases, and 20 bases lay in between. Germline V gene data show CDR1 as SEHNR and CDR2 as FQNEAQ (reference sequence). This CDR3 region has 16 residues. The CDR3 DNA reads TGTGCCAGCAGGTCACGGGGGACGAGAAATGACAATGAGCAGTTCTTC. It translates to CASRSRGTRNDNEQFF.

This clonotype was observed a handful of times. J is TRBJ2-3 and V is TRBV12-3 or TRBV12-4; D possibly corresponds to TRBD2 (5 bases). CDR3 length: 13 residues. With 0 bases removed from V and 12 bases from J, the gap between germline ends came to 13 bases. The chain's CDR3 is CASSLAGVLPQYF. In DNA form, the CDR3 reads TGTGCCAGCAGTTTAGCGGGAGTCCTCCCACAGTATTTT.

The sample holds many counts of this clonotype. The gene calls are TRBV10-3 and TRBJ2-2, with D tentatively TRBD1 (6 bases). Germline loops: CDR1 ENHRY, CDR2 SYGVKD. There are 14 residues in the CDR3. V shed 6 bases and J shed 7 bases, with 15 bases lying between them. This chain's CDR3 is CAIRTQGEDGELFF. The DNA for the CDR3 is TGTGCCATCAGGACACAGGGAGAGGACGGGGAGCTGTTTTTT.